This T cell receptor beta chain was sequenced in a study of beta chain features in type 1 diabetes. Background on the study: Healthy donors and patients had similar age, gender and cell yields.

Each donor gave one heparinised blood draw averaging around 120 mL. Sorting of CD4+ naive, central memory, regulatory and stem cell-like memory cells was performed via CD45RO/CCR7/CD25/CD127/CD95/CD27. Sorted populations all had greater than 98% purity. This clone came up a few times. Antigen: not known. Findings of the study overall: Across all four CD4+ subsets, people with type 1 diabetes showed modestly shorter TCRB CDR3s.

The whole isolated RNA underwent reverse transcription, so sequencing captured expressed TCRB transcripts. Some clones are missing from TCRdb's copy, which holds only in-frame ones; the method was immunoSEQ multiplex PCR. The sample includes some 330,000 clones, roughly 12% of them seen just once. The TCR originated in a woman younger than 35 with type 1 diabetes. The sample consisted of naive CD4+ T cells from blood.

The CDR3 region has the DNA TGTGCCAGCAGTTACAAGGTGGGCAGCAATTCACCCCTCCACTTT. Its protein product is CASSYKVGSNSPLHF. V usage is TRBV6-5 and J usage is TRBJ1-6, with unresolved D. The CDR3 is made up of 15 amino acids. CDR1 and CDR2 from the germline V gene are MNHEY and SVGAGI. Deletions cut 2 bases from V and 7 bases from J, with 12 bases between.